This TCR beta chain was recovered during a study of T cell changes during pregnancy in multiple sclerosis. Germline assignment: CDR1 MNHNS and CDR2 SASEGT. V lost 6 bases to trimming and J lost 10 bases; unmatched junction nucleotides: 10. The CDR3 is 14 amino acids. TCRdb keeps only in-frame clones here, not all; method: immunoSEQ multiplex PCR. The table shows some 60,000 clones, with about 91% occurring only once. Sequencing was performed on peripheral blood, taken before pregnancy. The J gene is TRBJ1-3, the V gene TRBV6-1; 9 bases are a match to TRBD1. The clonotype originates from a female donor with multiple sclerosis, enrolled in a pregnancy study. Here the CDR3 reads CASRLQGAGGTIYF. The CDR3 nucleotides are TGTGCCAGCAGGTTACAGGGGGCGGGAGGAACCATATATTTT.